Listed below are T cell receptor beta chains from one sample, sequenced in a study of T cells in Graves' hyperthyroidism and ophthalmopathy. Each CDR3 protein is one row after TCRdb ran MiXCR on the multiplex PCR reads. The sample records about 300,000 distinct CDR3 sequences, roughly 20% being singletons. Sequenced input: blood. The receptors come from a man in his fifties with Graves' ophthalmopathy. Both conserved end residues are part of each CDR3. The D gene is left open where the match is weak. Size is omitted from some rows. Given values are once, few, many or a class for expanded clones.

NA	NA	TRBV29-1	TRBJ2-5	15	CSVEGLWELQETQYF	TGCAGCGTTGAAGGACTATGGGAGCTCCAAGAGACCCAGTACTTC
NA	NA	TRBV6-1	TRBJ2-3	11	CASSSIDTQYF	TGTGCCAGCAGCAGTATCGATACGCAGTATTTT
many	TRBD1	TRBV30	TRBJ2-7	14	CAWSTTGGHAEQYF	TGTGCCTGGAGTACGACAGGGGGCCATGCCGAGCAGTACTTC
NA	NA	TRBV10-3	TRBJ1-6	13	CAISRDSDSPLHF	TGTGCCATCAGCAGGGATTCAGATTCACCCCTCCACTTT
many	TRBD2	TRBV11-2	TRBJ2-3	15	CASSFDPAGVDTQYF	TGTGCCAGCAGCTTTGATCCAGCGGGAGTAGATACGCAGTATTTT
many	NA	TRBV28	TRBJ2-7	15	CASSLYRQGHYEQYF	TGTGCCAGCAGTTTATACCGGCAGGGGCACTACGAGCAGTACTTC
NA	NA	TRBV20-1	TRBJ1-1	14	CSARDLGEGTEAFF	TGCAGTGCTAGAGATTTAGGGGAGGGGACTGAAGCTTTCTTT
NA	NA	TRBV7-9	TRBJ2-2	16	CASSSPAGRNTGELFF	TGTGCCAGCAGCTCTCCAGCGGGTCGGAACACCGGGGAGCTGTTTTTT
many	TRBD1	TRBV28	TRBJ2-4	13	CASSRTGVNIQYF	TGTGCCAGCAGTCGGACAGGGGTAAACATTCAGTACTTC
NA	TRBD1	TRBV28	TRBJ1-5	14	CASSPDREDQPQHF	TGTGCCAGCAGCCCGGACAGGGAGGATCAGCCCCAGCATTTT
NA	NA	TRBV12-3/TRBV12-4	TRBJ2-5	12	CASSWTGETQYF	TGTGCCAGCAGTTGGACGGGAGAGACCCAGTACTTC
NA	TRBD2	TRBV18	TRBJ2-2	16	CASSPPGLANTGELFF	TGTGCCAGCTCACCACCGGGACTAGCGAACACCGGGGAGCTGTTTTTT
NA	TRBD2	TRBV2	TRBJ2-1	14	CASSELAGGEEQFF	TGTGCCAGCAGTGAACTAGCGGGGGGGGAGGAGCAGTTCTTC
NA	TRBD1	TRBV7-3	TRBJ2-5	15	CASSKTPGQRETQYF	TGTGCCAGCAGCAAGACACCGGGACAGAGAGAGACCCAGTACTTC
NA	TRBD2	TRBV20-1	TRBJ2-2	17	CSARDYMGGSGTGELFF	TGCAGTGCTAGAGATTATATGGGGGGGTCGGGCACCGGGGAGCTGTTTTTT
NA	NA	TRBV24-1	TRBJ2-3	16	CATSDFKSWASDTQYF	TGTGCCACCAGTGATTTTAAGTCCTGGGCGTCAGATACGCAGTATTTT
NA	TRBD2	TRBV28	TRBJ2-4	14	CATLVTSGSDIQYF	TGTGCCACCCTTGTGACTAGCGGGAGTGACATTCAGTACTTC
NA	TRBD1	TRBV3-1	TRBJ1-2	15	CASSQTGTGDYGYTF	TGTGCCAGCAGCCAAACGGGGACAGGGGACTATGGCTACACCTTC
NA	TRBD2	TRBV19	TRBJ2-1	14	CASRGLELYNEQFF	TGTGCCAGCCGGGGACTAGAACTTTACAATGAGCAGTTCTTC
few	TRBD2	TRBV24-1	TRBJ2-2	15	CATSDLAGDTGELFF	TGTGCCACCAGTGATTTAGCGGGGGACACCGGGGAGCTGTTTTTT
NA	NA	TRBV30	TRBJ2-7	13	CAWSRDISYEQYF	TGTGCCTGGAGTAGGGACATCTCCTACGAGCAGTACTTC
many	TRBD2	TRBV11-3	TRBJ2-7	17	CASSSHPGGTTPYEQYF	TGTGCCAGCAGCTCCCACCCGGGGGGGACAACACCGTACGAGCAGTACTTC
NA	NA	TRBV7-9	TRBJ2-1	15	CASSLPGRSQWEQFF	TGTGCCAGCAGCTTACCGGGTCGTTCGCAATGGGAGCAGTTCTTC
NA	NA	TRBV6-5	TRBJ1-1	14	CASSYGAGVTEAFF	TGTGCCAGCAGTTACGGCGCGGGGGTCACTGAAGCTTTCTTT
NA	NA	TRBV18	TRBJ2-7	13	CASSPGTVGEQYF	TGTGCCAGCTCACCAGGGACCGTGGGGGAGCAGTACTTC
few	TRBD1	TRBV28	TRBJ2-2	17	CASSLERSGGGTGELFF	TGTGCCAGCAGTTTGGAAAGGTCAGGGGGCGGCACCGGGGAGCTGTTTTTT
few	NA	TRBV9	TRBJ1-5	14	CASSVGVANQPQHF	TGTGCCAGCAGTGTTGGGGTTGCCAATCAGCCCCAGCATTTT
NA	NA	TRBV14	TRBJ2-7	15	CASSPLGLSSYEQYF	TGTGCCAGCAGCCCCCTAGGGTTAAGCTCCTACGAGCAGTACTTC
many	NA	TRBV3-1	TRBJ1-2	13	CASSQFGRDGYTF	TGTGCCAGCAGCCAATTCGGCCGGGATGGCTACACCTTC
many	NA	TRBV20-1	TRBJ1-5	12	CSASYRIQPQHF	TGCAGTGCTAGTTATCGAATTCAGCCCCAGCATTTT
many	NA	TRBV28	TRBJ2-7	16	CASTHYGGARVNEQYF	TGTGCCAGCACCCATTATGGGGGGGCGCGTGTTAACGAGCAGTACTTC
NA	NA	TRBV20-1	TRBJ1-6	14	CSARDPSSDSPLHF	TGCAGTGCTAGAGATCCATCTTCCGATTCACCCCTCCACTTT
few	TRBD2	TRBV7-2	TRBJ2-3	14	CASSPPFSGHTQYF	TGTGCCAGCAGCCCCCCTTTTAGCGGGCATACGCAGTATTTT
NA	NA	TRBV10-3	TRBJ2-1	12	CATRPLRDEQFF	TGTGCCACCCGACCGCTTAGGGATGAGCAGTTCTTC
NA	TRBD2	TRBV20-1	TRBJ2-7	14	CSAIHLAGGHEQYF	TGCAGTGCCATCCACCTAGCGGGAGGCCATGAGCAGTACTTC
many	TRBD2	TRBV5-1	TRBJ2-7	14	CASSSTGTRGEQYF	TGCGCCAGCAGCAGTACCGGGACTAGGGGCGAGCAGTACTTC
many	NA	TRBV20-1	TRBJ2-5	16	CSARSPRTTGAETQYF	TGCAGTGCTAGATCTCCCAGGACAACGGGGGCAGAGACCCAGTACTTC
many	NA	TRBV12-3/TRBV12-4	TRBJ1-4	12	CASSLHGEKLFF	TGTGCCAGCAGTTTACATGGGGAAAAACTGTTTTTT
NA	TRBD2	TRBV12-3/TRBV12-4	TRBJ2-2	19	CASSLSRWTSGRNTGELFF	TGTGCCAGCAGTTTAAGCAGGTGGACTAGCGGGAGGAACACCGGGGAGCTGTTTTTT
NA	NA	TRBV7-6	TRBJ2-1	14	CASSPDYSDNEQFF	TGTGCCAGCAGCCCGGACTACAGCGACAATGAGCAGTTCTTC
NA	NA	TRBV20-1	TRBJ2-7	12	CSAFRTSYEQYF	TGCAGTGCTTTCAGGACGAGCTACGAGCAGTACTTC
many	NA	TRBV7-8	TRBJ2-3	14	CASSATRVSDTQYF	TGTGCCAGCAGCGCCACTAGGGTCTCAGATACGCAGTATTTT
NA	NA	TRBV10-3	TRBJ1-2	12	CAISEGSRGYTF	TGTGCCATCAGTGAGGGTTCGCGGGGCTACACCTTC
NA	TRBD2	TRBV27	TRBJ2-1	13	CASSLSQREGQFF	TGTGCCAGCAGTTTATCCCAGCGGGAGGGCCAGTTCTTC
few	NA	TRBV2	TRBJ2-7	14	CASRTWGEVYEQYF	TGTGCCAGTAGGACATGGGGGGAAGTCTACGAGCAGTACTTC
many	TRBD2	TRBV27	TRBJ2-1	14	CASSSLGTSLEQFF	TGTGCCAGCAGTTCTCTCGGGACTAGCCTTGAGCAGTTCTTC
NA	NA	TRBV27	TRBJ2-1	15	CASSFEGESYNEQFF	TGTGCCAGCAGTTTTGAGGGGGAATCCTACAATGAGCAGTTCTTC
many	TRBD1	TRBV30	TRBJ2-5	14	CAWSGQENQETQYF	TGTGCCTGGAGCGGACAGGAGAACCAAGAGACCCAGTACTTC
many	NA	TRBV5-1	TRBJ2-1	19	CASSPPPEHLTVSYNEQFF	TGCGCCAGCAGCCCCCCCCCAGAACACTTGACAGTCTCCTACAATGAGCAGTTCTTC
NA	NA	TRBV20-1	TRBJ2-3	15	CSARESGWPGDTQYF	TGCAGTGCTAGAGAGTCGGGATGGCCTGGGGATACGCAGTATTTT
NA	TRBD1	TRBV28	TRBJ2-1	14	CASSLGQGFWEQFF	TGTGCCAGCAGTCTAGGACAGGGATTTTGGGAGCAGTTCTTC
few	TRBD1	TRBV20-1	TRBJ1-1	14	CSARFGQGGTEAFF	TGCAGTGCTAGATTTGGACAGGGCGGCACTGAAGCTTTCTTT
many	NA	TRBV5-1	TRBJ1-2	14	CASSFGEPGRGYTF	TGCGCCAGCAGCTTCGGGGAGCCAGGTCGAGGCTACACCTTC
few	NA	TRBV5-5	TRBJ2-5	13	CASTRSGVETQYF	TGTGCCAGTACCCGTTCGGGGGTCGAGACCCAGTACTTC
many	NA	TRBV18	TRBJ2-1	11	CASSPFSEQFF	TGTGCCAGCTCACCCTTCAGTGAGCAGTTCTTC
few	TRBD2	TRBV27	TRBJ2-5	15	CASSLLAGGPETQYF	TGTGCCAGCAGTTTACTAGCGGGAGGGCCGGAGACCCAGTACTTC